This T cell receptor (beta chain) emerged from a study of Ad26.COV2.S vaccination and SARS-CoV-2 variants (dated by TCRdb to 2020 to 2023). For the study in its entirety: Vaccine-arm donors came from COV1001, a multicentre, randomized, double-blind, placebo-controlled phase I-IIa trial of Ad26.COV2.S in healthy adults. Participants in the trial were split at random into five groups of five each, receiving low-dose or high-dose Ad26.COV2.S once or twice, or else placebo on both occasions. Ad26.COV2.S was given intramuscularly at 5x10^10 or 1x10^11 viral particles, as a single shot or as two shots 56 days apart. TCRbeta repertoire sequencing was used to assess the specificity and breadth of SARS-CoV-2-reactive T cell receptors after Ad26.COV2.S vaccination. A total of roughly 32 samples were included in the TCR-sequenced set, comprising some 20 Ad26.COV2.S vaccine recipients, 5 placebo recipients and 8 SARS-CoV-2 convalescent individuals. Throughout the experiments and outcome assessment, investigators stayed blinded to trial group allocation.

Broad study findings and their caveats: Ad26.COV2.S recipients had higher spike-specific TCR breadth than placebo recipients (P = 0.0014). The study was not powered for comparison of responses between vaccine doses or regimens. Vaccine and placebo recipients had similar non-spike TCR breadth, a finding consistent with the vaccine containing only spike. The authors noted that the TCR breadth and depth analyses may have underestimated total T cell responses. After vaccination, substantial breadth of spike-specific CD8+ and CD4+ T cell responses was reported.

The CDR3 covers 12 residues, taking in both the cysteine and the phenylalanine. CDR3 DNA is the only sequence kept; it has 36 bases, read in frame from the first base. V is pared back by 6 bases and J by 6 bases, with 10 bases lying between the germline termini. Looking up the germline V gene yields CDR1 SNHLY and CDR2 FYNNEI. What this sample's treatment or condition label stands for: about 20 received Ad26.COV2.S at low or high dose, single or two shots; 5 received placebo; per-sample allocation not given. For vaccine and placebo recipients, the sequenced repertoires came from samples collected on day 63 after the first injection. In Cohort 1b, roughly 26 adults aged 18-55 years were enrolled at a single site in Boston, USA, between 29 July and 7 August 2020. Ad26.COV2.S consisted of a replication-incompetent adenovirus type 26 vector by which a prefusion-stabilized SARS-CoV-2 spike protein from the original Wuhan strain was expressed.

The immunoSEQ Assay was the method used to sequence TCRbeta CDR3 regions. After extraction, genomic DNA underwent amplification by bias-controlled multiplex PCR, followed by high-throughput sequencing. On the study's bioinformatics: To quantify the absolute abundance of each unique TCRbeta CDR3 region, sequences were collapsed and filtered. T cell fraction was estimated by normalization of TCRbeta template counts to usable DNA, with usable DNA being measured through amplification of reference genes present in all nucleated cells. Repertoire TCRs were annotated as SARS-CoV-2-specific when V gene, CDR3 amino acid sequence and J gene were exactly matched to a known reactive TCR set. The reference SARS-CoV-2 TCR set was derived from MIRA and filtered for enrichment in COVID-19-positive ImmuneCODE repertoires, a step that removed public or cross-reactive TCRs. Drawing on the MIRA antigens, annotated TCRs were analysed further at the level of specific ORF or position within ORF. Breadth was defined as the number of annotated unique rearrangements divided by the total number of unique productive rearrangements, and depth was defined as the summed frequency of the annotated unique rearrangements. Group comparisons of TCR breadth used two-sided Wilcoxon rank-sum tests. TCRdb carries this immuneACCESS record with in-frame sequences only. Its versions omit some clonotypes, under half of them owing to an unresolved V gene in the studies checked, with the rest unexplained. The V and J calls and clone size come from that table; D and trimming were worked out from the DNA. Counted in this sample were about 240,000 clones; approximately 88% of them appeared once. Of the sample, around a tenth falls within the top ten clones.

With regard to this clone: Its cognate antigen has yet to be identified. No clone much larger than this one lies a single base away; base qualities are absent.

The sample was peripheral blood, taken in a trial of Ad26.COV2.S vaccine versus placebo. Recombination linked TRBV2 to TRBJ2-3, with TRBD1 perhaps the D gene, on 6 matching bases. The clonotype comes from a person aged 18 to 59 who received the Ad26.COV2.S COVID-19 vaccine or a placebo. The CDR3 in this case is CASSSRGDTQYF. The DNA reads as follows: TGTGCCAGCAGCTCCAGGGGCGATACGCAGTATTTT. With the rest looked up from the reference TRBV2 and TRBJ2-3 genes rather than sequenced, the full variable domain is EPEVTQTPSHQVTQMGQEVILRCVPISNHLYFYWYRQILGQKVEFLVSFYNNEISEKSEIFDDQFSVERPDGSNFTLKIRSTKLEDSAMYFCASSSRGDTQYFGPGTRLTVL.